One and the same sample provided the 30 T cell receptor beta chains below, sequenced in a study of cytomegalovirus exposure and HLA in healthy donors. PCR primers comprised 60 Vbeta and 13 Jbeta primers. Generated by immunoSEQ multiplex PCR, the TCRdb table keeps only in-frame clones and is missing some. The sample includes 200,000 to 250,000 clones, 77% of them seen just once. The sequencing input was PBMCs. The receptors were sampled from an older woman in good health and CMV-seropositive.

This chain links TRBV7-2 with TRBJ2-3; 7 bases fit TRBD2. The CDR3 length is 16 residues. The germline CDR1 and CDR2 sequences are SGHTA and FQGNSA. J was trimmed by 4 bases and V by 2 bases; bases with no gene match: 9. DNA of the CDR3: TGTGCCAGCAGCTTACCCGTCGGGGCGGGGGCAGATACGCAGTATTTT. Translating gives CASSLPVGAGADTQYF.

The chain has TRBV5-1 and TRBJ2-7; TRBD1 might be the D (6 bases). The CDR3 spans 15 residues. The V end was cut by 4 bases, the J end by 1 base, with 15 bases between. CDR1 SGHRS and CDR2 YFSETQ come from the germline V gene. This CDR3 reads CASSQGQSYSYEQYF. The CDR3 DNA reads TGCGCCAGCAGCCAAGGACAGTCTTATTCCTACGAGCAGTACTTC.

The DNA for the CDR3 is TGTGCCAGTGGGACAGCTTATAATTCACCCCTCCACTTT. Its protein product is CASGTAYNSPLHF. V and J are TRBV19 and TRBJ1-6; the match to TRBD1 covers 7 bases. The CDR3 covers 13 residues. Germline V gene lookup returns CDR1 LNHDA and CDR2 SQIVND (reference sequence). V trimming: 8 bases; J trimming: 4 bases; junction bases outside the gene matches: 2.

CDR3 protein: CASSLPTGGHGELFF. The CDR3 region has the DNA TGTGCCAGCAGTCTTCCTACGGGAGGTCACGGGGAGCTGTTTTTT. The gene calls are TRBV28 and TRBJ2-2; TRBD2 matches 7 bases. The CDR3 covers 15 residues. Germline-derived CDR1 and CDR2 are MDHEN and SYDVKM. The V segment lost 5 bases and the J segment 7 bases; nucleotides outside the gene matches: 10.

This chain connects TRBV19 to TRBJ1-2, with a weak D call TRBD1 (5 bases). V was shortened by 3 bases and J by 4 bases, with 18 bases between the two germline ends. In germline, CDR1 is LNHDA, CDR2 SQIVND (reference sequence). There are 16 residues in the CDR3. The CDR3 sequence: CASSIRQLRNIYGYTF. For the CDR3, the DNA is TGTGCCAGTAGTATTCGACAGCTCCGAAACATCTATGGCTACACCTTC.

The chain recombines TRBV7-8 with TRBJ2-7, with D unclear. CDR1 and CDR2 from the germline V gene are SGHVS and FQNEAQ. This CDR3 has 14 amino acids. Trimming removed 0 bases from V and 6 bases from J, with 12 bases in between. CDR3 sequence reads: CASSLATLGTEQYF. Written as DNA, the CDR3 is TGTGCCAGCAGCTTAGCGACTTTAGGAACCGAGCAGTACTTC.

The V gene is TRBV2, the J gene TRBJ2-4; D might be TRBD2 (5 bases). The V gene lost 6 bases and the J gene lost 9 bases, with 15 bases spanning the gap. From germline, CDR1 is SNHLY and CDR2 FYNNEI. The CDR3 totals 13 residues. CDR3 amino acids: CASSREGGTIQYF. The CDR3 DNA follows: TGTGCCAGCAGCCGAGAGGGCGGCACCATTCAGTACTTC. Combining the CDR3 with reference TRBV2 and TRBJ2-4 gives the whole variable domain EPEVTQTPSHQVTQMGQEVILRCVPISNHLYFYWYRQILGQKVEFLVSFYNNEISEKSEIFDDQFSVERPDGSNFTLKIRSTKLEDSAMYFCASSREGGTIQYFGAGTRLSVL.

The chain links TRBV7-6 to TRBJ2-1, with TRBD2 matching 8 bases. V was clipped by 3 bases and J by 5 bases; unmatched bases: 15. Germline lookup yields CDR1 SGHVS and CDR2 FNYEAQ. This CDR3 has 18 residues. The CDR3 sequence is CASSFGYFKTSANNEQFF. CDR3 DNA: TGTGCCAGCAGCTTCGGGTACTTCAAGACTAGCGCTAACAATGAGCAGTTCTTC.

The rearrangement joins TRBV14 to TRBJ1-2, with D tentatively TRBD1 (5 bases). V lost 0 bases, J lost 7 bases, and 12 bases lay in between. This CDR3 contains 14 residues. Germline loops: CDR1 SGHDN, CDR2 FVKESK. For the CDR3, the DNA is TGTGCCAGCAGCCAAGATCCACACAGGTCTGGCTACACCTTC. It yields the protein CASSQDPHRSGYTF.

The CDR3 nucleotides are TGTGCCAGCAGCTTAGCCGTGCAGGGACAGGGGGCTATGCGAGGCTCCAAAAACATTCAGTACTTC. Protein product: CASSLAVQGQGAMRGSKNIQYF. The chain couples TRBV7-2 to TRBJ2-4, with 12 bases identical to TRBD1. This CDR3 comprises 22 residues. The germline V gene encodes CDR1 SGHTA and CDR2 FQGNSA. V was pared by 0 bases and J by 2 bases, with 17 bases of the junction left unmatched.

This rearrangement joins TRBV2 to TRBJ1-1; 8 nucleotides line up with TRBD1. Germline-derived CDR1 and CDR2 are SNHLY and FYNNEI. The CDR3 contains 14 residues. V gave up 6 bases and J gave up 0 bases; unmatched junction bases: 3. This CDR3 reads CASSGQGMNTEAFF. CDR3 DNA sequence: TGTGCCAGCAGCGGACAGGGTATGAACACTGAAGCTTTCTTT.

The DNA for the CDR3 is TGTGCCAGTAGTAGGTCGGGGGGGCCCTACAATGAGCAGTTCTTC. Its translation is CASSRSGGPYNEQFF. The chain employs TRBV19 and TRBJ2-1; 8 bases align to TRBD2. V lost 4 bases, J lost 2 bases, and 4 bases stayed unmatched. Germline V gene data show CDR1 as LNHDA and CDR2 as SQIVND (reference sequence). This CDR3 comprises 15 residues.

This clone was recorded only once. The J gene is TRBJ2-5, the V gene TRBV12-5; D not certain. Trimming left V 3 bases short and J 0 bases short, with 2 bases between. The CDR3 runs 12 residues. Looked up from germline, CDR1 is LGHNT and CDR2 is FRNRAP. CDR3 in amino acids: CASGFDQETQYF. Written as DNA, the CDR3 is TGTGCTAGTGGTTTCGACCAAGAGACCCAGTACTTC.

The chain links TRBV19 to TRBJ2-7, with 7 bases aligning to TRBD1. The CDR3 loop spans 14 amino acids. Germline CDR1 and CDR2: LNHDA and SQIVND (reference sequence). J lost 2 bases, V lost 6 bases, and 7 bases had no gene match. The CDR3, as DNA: TGTGCCAGTAGGACGAACAGGGGACCCTACGAGCAGTACTTC. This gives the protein CASRTNRGPYEQYF.

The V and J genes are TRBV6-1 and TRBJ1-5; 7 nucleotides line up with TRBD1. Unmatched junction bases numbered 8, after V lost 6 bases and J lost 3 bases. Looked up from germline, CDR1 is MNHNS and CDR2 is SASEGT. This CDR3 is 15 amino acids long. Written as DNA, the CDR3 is TGTGCCAGCAGCATTCTAACAGGGGTCAATCAGCCCCAGCATTTT. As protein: CASSILTGVNQPQHF.

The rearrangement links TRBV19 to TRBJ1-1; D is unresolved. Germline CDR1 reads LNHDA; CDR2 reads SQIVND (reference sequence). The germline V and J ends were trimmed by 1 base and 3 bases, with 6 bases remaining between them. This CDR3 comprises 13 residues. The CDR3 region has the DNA TGTGCCAGTAGTATAGTCGGGTACACTGAAGCTTTCTTT. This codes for CASSIVGYTEAFF.

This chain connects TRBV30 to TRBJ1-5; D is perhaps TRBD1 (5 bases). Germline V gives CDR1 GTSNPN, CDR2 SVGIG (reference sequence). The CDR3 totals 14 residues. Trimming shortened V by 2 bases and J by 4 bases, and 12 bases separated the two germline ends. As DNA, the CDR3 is TGTGCCTGGAGTCAAGACAGCATTAATCAGCCCCAGCATTTT. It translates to CAWSQDSINQPQHF. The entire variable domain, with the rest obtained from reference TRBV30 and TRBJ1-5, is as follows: SQTIHQWPATLVQPVGSPLSLECTVEGTSNPNLYWYRQAAGRGLQLLFYSVGIGQISSEVPQNLSASRPQDRQFILSSKKLLLSDSGFYLCAWSQDSINQPQHFGDGTRLSIL.

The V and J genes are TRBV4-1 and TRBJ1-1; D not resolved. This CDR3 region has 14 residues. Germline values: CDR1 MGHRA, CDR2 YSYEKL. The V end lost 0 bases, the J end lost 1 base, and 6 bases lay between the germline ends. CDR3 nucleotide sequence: TGCGCCAGCAGCCAAGAGGCGGGGAACACTGAAGCTTTCTTT. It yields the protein CASSQEAGNTEAFF.

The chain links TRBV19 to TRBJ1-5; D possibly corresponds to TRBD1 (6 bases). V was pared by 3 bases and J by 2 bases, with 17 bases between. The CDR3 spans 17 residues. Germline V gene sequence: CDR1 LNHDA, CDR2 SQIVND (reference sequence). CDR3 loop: CASSMRTGRGGNQPQHF. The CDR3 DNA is TGTGCCAGTAGTATGAGAACAGGGAGAGGGGGCAATCAGCCCCAGCATTTT.

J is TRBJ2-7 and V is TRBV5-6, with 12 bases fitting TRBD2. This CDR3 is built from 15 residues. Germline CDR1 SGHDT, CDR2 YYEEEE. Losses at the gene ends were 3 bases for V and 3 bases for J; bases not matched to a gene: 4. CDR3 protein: CASSSGTSGFYEQYF. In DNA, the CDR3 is TGTGCCAGCAGCTCCGGGACTAGCGGGTTCTACGAGCAGTACTTC. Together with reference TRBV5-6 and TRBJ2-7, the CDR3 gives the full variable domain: DAGVTQSPTHLIKTRGQQVTLRCSPKSGHDTVSWYQQALGQGPQFIFQYYEEEERQRGNFPDRFSGHQFPNYSSELNVNALLLGDSALYLCASSSGTSGFYEQYFGPGTRLTVT.

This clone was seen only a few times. The CDR3 bases are TGCGCCAGCAGCGCACCGGGACAGGACACAGATACGCAGTATTTT. Encoded protein: CASSAPGQDTDTQYF. The J gene is TRBJ2-3, the V gene TRBV5-1, with 8 bases that match TRBD1. Germline V CDR1 and CDR2: SGHRS, YFSETQ. Trimming removed 4 bases from V and 2 bases from J; junction bases left unmatched: 6. This CDR3 spans 15 amino acids.

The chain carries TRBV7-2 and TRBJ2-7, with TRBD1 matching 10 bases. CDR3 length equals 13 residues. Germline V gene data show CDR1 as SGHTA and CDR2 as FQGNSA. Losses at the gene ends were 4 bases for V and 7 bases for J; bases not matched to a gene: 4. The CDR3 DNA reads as TGTGCCAGCAGCTCGGGACAGGGGCGGGAGCAGTACTTC. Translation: CASSSGQGREQYF.

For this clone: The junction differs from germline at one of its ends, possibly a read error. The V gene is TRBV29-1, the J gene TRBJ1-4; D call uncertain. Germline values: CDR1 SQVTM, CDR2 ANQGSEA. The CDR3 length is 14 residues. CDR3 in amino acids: CSVSYTRTSEKLFF. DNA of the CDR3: TGCAGCGTTTCTTACACGCGAACTAGTGAAAAACTGTTTTTT.

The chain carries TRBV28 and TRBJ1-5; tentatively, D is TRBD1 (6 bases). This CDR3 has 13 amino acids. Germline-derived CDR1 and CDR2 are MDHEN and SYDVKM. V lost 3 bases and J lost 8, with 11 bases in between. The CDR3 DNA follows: TGTGCCAGCAGTTTGACAGGTTGGAAGCCCCAGCATTTT. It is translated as CASSLTGWKPQHF. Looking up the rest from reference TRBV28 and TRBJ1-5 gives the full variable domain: DVKVTQSSRYLVKRTGEKVFLECVQDMDHENMFWYRQDPGLGLRLIYFSYDVKMKEKGDIPEGYSVSREKKERFSLILESASTNQTSMYLCASSLTGWKPQHFGDGTRLSIL.

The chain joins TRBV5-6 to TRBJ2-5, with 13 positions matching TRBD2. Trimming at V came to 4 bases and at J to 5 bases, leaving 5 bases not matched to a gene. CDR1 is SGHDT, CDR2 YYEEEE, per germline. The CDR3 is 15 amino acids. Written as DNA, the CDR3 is TGTGCCAGCAGCGTCCGACTAGCGGGAGGTGAGACCCAGTACTTC. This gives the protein CASSVRLAGGETQYF.

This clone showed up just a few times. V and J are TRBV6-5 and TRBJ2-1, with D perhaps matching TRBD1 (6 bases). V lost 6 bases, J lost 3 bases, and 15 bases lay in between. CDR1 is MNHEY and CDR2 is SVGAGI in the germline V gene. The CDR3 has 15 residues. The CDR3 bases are TGTGCCAGCAGCATCGACAGGATCTTCTACAATGAGCAGTTCTTC. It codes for CASSIDRIFYNEQFF.

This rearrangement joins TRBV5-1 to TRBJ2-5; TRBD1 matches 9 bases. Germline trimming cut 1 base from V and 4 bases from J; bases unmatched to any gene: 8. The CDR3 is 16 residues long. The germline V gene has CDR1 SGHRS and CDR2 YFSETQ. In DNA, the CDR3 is TGCGCCAGCAGCTTGTCTACAGGGGGCCTCGGAGAGACCCAGTACTTC. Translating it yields CASSLSTGGLGETQYF.

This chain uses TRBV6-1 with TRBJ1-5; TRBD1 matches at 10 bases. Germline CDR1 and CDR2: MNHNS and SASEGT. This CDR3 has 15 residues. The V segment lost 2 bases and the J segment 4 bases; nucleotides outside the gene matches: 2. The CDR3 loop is CASSEMGQGNQPQHF. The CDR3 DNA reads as TGTGCCAGCAGTGAAATGGGACAGGGGAATCAGCCCCAGCATTTT.

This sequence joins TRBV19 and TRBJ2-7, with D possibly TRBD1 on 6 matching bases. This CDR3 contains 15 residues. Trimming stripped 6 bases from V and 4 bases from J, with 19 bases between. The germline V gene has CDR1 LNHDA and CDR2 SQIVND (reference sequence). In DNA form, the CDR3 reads TGTGCCAGTAGCCCCGGTGACAGGTGGGTATACGAGCAGTACTTC. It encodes CASSPGDRWVYEQYF.

CDR3 nucleotide sequence: TGTGCCAGTAGGCGGATAGGTGAAGGAGAAAAACTGTTTTTT. Translated, it gives CASRRIGEGEKLFF. V is TRBV19 and J is TRBJ1-4; D gene ambiguous. CDR1 and CDR2 from the germline V gene are LNHDA and SQIVND (reference sequence). V gave up 6 bases and J gave up 8 bases, with 16 bases separating them. This CDR3 comprises 14 residues.